This T cell receptor beta chain was obtained from a study of CD8 T cell repertoires and HIV-1 epitope variants. Overall study context: Tested: three Gag epitope families, Nef HW9 and YT9. Autologous T cell-negative cells served as antigen-presenting cells in equal numbers. Overall study results and limits: Nef KF9 drew 4 to 6 clonotypes and HW9 one, without TAALDMSHF responses.

Worth noting for this clone: What it binds is unknown.

TCRdb keeps only in-frame clones here, not all; method: immunoSEQ multiplex PCR. Here the sample spans roughly 5,300 clones, about 60% being singletons. CDR1 is SGDLS and CDR2 is YYNGEE in the germline V gene. The CDR3 contains 15 residues. The V and J ends lost 7 bases and 4 bases respectively, with 15 bases between them. This rearrangement joins TRBV9 to TRBJ2-6; D is perhaps TRBD2 (5 bases). Material for sequencing was cultured CD8+ T cells derived from PBMCs. The TCR originated in a male donor with HIV. In DNA form, the CDR3 reads TGTGCCAGCGAGCGGTCGGGTTCGGGGGCCAACGTCCTGACTTTC. This codes for CASERSGSGANVLTF.